Below, 10 T cell receptor beta chains from the same sample are listed, as sequenced in a study of cytomegalovirus exposure and HLA in healthy donors. Assay: immunoSEQ multiplex PCR; the TCRdb copy retains only in-frame clones and omits some. The data hold 90,000 to 100,000 clones, with about 88% observed a single time. Sequencing was performed on PBMCs. Receptor source: a man between 18 and 29 years old in good health and CMV-seropositive.

The chain carries TRBV6-5 and TRBJ2-7; tentative D call: TRBD1 (5 bases). Deletions cut 6 bases from V and 3 bases from J, with 12 bases between. Germline V CDR1 and CDR2: MNHEY, SVGAGI. The CDR3 is 13 residues long. The CDR3 DNA follows: TGTGCCAGCAGCCGTGACAGTTTCTACGAGCAGTACTTC. Translation: CASSRDSFYEQYF.

The chain joins TRBV28 to TRBJ2-3, with D uncertain. The CDR3 runs 13 residues. The germline V gene has CDR1 MDHEN and CDR2 SYDVKM. Trimming cost V 2 bases and J 1 base, with 4 bases left between them. In DNA, the CDR3 is TGTGCCAGCAGTTTAGCGGGCACAGATACGCAGTATTTT. Its protein is CASSLAGTDTQYF.

This chain uses TRBV7-8 with TRBJ1-1; 8 positions match TRBD1. CDR3 length: 15 amino acids. Per germline, CDR1 SGHVS and CDR2 FQNEAQ. The junction had 3 bases not matched to a gene; V was cut back by 0 bases and J by 3 bases. This CDR3 is CASSLARTGYTEAFF. The DNA of the CDR3 is TGTGCCAGCAGCTTAGCAAGGACAGGGTACACTGAAGCTTTCTTT.

The table lists this clone with a few counts. DNA of the CDR3: TGCGCCAGCAGCCAAGATGCAGGGGGCTCCTACAATGAGCAGTTCTTC. It codes for CASSQDAGGSYNEQFF. V is TRBV4-3 and J is TRBJ2-1, with TRBD1 matching over 7 bases. With V trimmed by 0 bases and J by 0 bases, 2 bases remained unmatched. Per the germline V gene, CDR1 is LGHNA and CDR2 is YSLEER. This CDR3 region has 16 residues.

In its sample, this clone was seen once. The chain has TRBV4-2 and TRBJ2-7, with 8 bases identical to TRBD2. This CDR3 is built from 18 residues. Germline lookup yields CDR1 LGHNA and CDR2 YNFKEQ. Unmatched junction bases numbered 11, after V lost 0 bases and J lost 1 base. CDR3 in amino acids: CASSQDPDTSGESYEQYF. Written as DNA, the CDR3 is TGTGCCAGCAGCCAAGATCCAGATACTAGCGGAGAATCCTACGAGCAGTACTTC.

The J gene is TRBJ2-1, the V gene TRBV6-1; 9 nucleotides agree with TRBD2. V was clipped by 2 bases and J by 5 bases; unmatched bases: 7. The CDR3 is 16 residues long. In germline, CDR1 is MNHNS, CDR2 SASEGT. CDR3 loop: CASSEFIGGRDNEQFF. The CDR3 DNA sequence: TGTGCCAGCAGTGAATTCATAGGCGGGAGGGACAATGAGCAGTTCTTC.

J is TRBJ1-5 and V is TRBV10-3; weak D call: TRBD1 (6 bases). The CDR3 consists of 14 residues. V lost 10 bases to trimming and J lost 2 bases, with 15 bases between them. Germline V gene sequence: CDR1 ENHRY, CDR2 SYGVKD. CDR3 nucleotide sequence: TGTGCCAGCTCGCCAGGGGTTGGCAATCAGCCCCAGCATTTT. This encodes CASSPGVGNQPQHF.

The gene calls are TRBV7-2 and TRBJ1-5; perhaps TRBD1 as D (6 bases). Germline CDR1 is SGHTA and CDR2 is FQGNSA. V lost 1 base, J lost 5 bases, and 15 bases lay in between. The CDR3 covers 16 residues. For the CDR3, the DNA is TGTGCCAGCAGCTTAGTACCTGGGGGCTGGGATCAGCCCCAGCATTTT. As protein: CASSLVPGGWDQPQHF. Combining the CDR3 with reference TRBV7-2 and TRBJ1-5 gives the whole variable domain GAGVSQSPSNKVTEKGKDVELRCDPISGHTALYWYRQSLGQGLEFLIYFQGNSAPDKSGLPSDRFSAERTGGSVSTLTIQRTQQEDSAVYLCASSLVPGGWDQPQHFGDGTRLSIL.

The count of this clone is one. The gene calls are TRBV18 and TRBJ2-1; tentative D call: TRBD2 (6 bases). V was pared by 0 bases and J by 0 bases, with 12 bases between. CDR1 is KGHSH, CDR2 LQKENI, per germline. The CDR3 has 17 residues. The CDR3 DNA sequence: TGTGCCAGCTCACCACCGGCGGGGATTAGCTCCTACAATGAGCAGTTCTTC. Translating gives CASSPPAGISSYNEQFF.

The V and J genes are TRBV29-1 and TRBJ1-1; D call uncertain. Germline CDR1 and CDR2: SQVTM and ANQGSEA. The V end was cut by 0 bases, the J end by 1 base, with 9 bases between. The CDR3 sequence is 14 residues long. The CDR3 region has the DNA TGCAGCGTTGAAGATCCCGAGCCGAACACTGAAGCTTTCTTT. Its protein is CSVEDPEPNTEAFF. Drawing the rest from reference TRBV29-1 and TRBJ1-1, the complete variable domain is SAVISQKPSRDICQRGTSLTIQCQVDSQVTMMFWYRQQPGQSLTLIATANQGSEATYESGFVIDKFPISRPNLTFSTLTVSNMSPEDSSIYLCSVEDPEPNTEAFFGQGTRLTVV.